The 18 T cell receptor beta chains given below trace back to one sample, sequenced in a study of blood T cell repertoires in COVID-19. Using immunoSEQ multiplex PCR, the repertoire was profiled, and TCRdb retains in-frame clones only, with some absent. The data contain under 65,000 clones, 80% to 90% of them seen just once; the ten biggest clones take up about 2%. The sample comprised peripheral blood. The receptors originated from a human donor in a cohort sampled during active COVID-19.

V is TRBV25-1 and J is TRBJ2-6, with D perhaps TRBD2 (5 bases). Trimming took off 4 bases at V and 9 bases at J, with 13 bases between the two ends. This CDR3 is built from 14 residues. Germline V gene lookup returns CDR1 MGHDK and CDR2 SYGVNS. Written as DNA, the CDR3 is TGTGCCAGCAGTGTTGGACGGGGTCTCAACGTCCTGACTTTC. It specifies CASSVGRGLNVLTF. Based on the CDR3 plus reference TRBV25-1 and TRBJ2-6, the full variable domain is EADIYQTPRYLVIGTGKKITLECSQTMGHDKMYWYQQDPGMELHLIHYSYGVNSTEKGDLSSESTVSRIRTEHFPLTLESARPSHTSQYLCASSVGRGLNVLTFGAGSRLTVL.

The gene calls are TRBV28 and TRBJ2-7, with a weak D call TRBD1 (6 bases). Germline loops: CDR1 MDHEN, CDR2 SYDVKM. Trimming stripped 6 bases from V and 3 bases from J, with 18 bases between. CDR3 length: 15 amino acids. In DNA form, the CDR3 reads TGTGCCAGCAGCCCGGGACATTTTTCCCTCTACGAGCAGTACTTC. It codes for CASSPGHFSLYEQYF.

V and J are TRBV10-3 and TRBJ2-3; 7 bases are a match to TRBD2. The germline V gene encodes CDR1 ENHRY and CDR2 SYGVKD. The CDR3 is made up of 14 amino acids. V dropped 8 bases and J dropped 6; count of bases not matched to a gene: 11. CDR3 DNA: TGTGCCATCGGTGGGGGGGACGGAGCGGATACGCAGTATTTT. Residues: CAIGGGDGADTQYF.

The CDR3 sequence: CASSLGTGGNTIYF. DNA for the CDR3: TGTGCCAGCAGCTTAGGGACAGGAGGAAACACCATATATTTT. The V and J genes are TRBV5-8 and TRBJ1-3; 8 nucleotides line up with TRBD1. The CDR3 runs to 14 residues. The V and J ends lost 2 bases and 4 bases, in that order; junction bases with no gene match: 2. CDR1 is SGHTS and CDR2 is YDEGEE in the germline V gene.

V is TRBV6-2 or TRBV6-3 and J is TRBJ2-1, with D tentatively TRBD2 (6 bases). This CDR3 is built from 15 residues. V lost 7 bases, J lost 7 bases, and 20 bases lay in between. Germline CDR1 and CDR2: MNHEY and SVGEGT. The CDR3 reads CASTHSGSSGNEQFF. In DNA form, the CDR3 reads TGTGCCAGCACTCACTCCGGGAGTAGCGGTAATGAGCAGTTCTTC.

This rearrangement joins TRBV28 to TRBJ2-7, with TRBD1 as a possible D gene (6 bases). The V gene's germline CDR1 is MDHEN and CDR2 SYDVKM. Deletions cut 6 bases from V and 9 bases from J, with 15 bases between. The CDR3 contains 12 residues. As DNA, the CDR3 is TGTGCCAGCAGACGACCAGGGGATGTGCAGTACTTC. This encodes CASRRPGDVQYF.

The CDR3 DNA reads TGCAGCGTTGGGCGGGGACCCGATTCACCCCTCCACTTT. It is translated as CSVGRGPDSPLHF. The chain couples TRBV29-1 to TRBJ1-6, with D maybe TRBD1 (5 bases). This CDR3 region has 13 residues. V lost 4 bases to trimming and J lost 8 bases, with 12 bases between them. Germline V lookup: CDR1 SQVTM, CDR2 ANQGSEA. The entire variable domain, with the rest obtained from reference TRBV29-1 and TRBJ1-6, is as follows: SAVISQKPSRDICQRGTSLTIQCQVDSQVTMMFWYRQQPGQSLTLIATANQGSEATYESGFVIDKFPISRPNLTFSTLTVSNMSPEDSSIYLCSVGRGPDSPLHFGNGTRLTVT.

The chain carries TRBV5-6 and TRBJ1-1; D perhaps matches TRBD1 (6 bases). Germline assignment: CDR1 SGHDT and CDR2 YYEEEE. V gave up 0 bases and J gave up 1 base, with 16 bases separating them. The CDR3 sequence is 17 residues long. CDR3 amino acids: CASSLGQGLGPNTEAFF. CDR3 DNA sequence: TGTGCCAGCAGCTTGGGGCAGGGGTTGGGCCCGAACACTGAAGCTTTCTTT. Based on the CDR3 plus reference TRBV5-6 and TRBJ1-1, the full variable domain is DAGVTQSPTHLIKTRGQQVTLRCSPKSGHDTVSWYQQALGQGPQFIFQYYEEEERQRGNFPDRFSGHQFPNYSSELNVNALLLGDSALYLCASSLGQGLGPNTEAFFGQGTRLTVV.

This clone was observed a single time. The CDR3 DNA reads as TGTGCCAGCAGTCGAACCGGGACAGCCGTTGGGCCCCAGCATTTT. Translated: CASSRTGTAVGPQHF. V and J are TRBV6-5 and TRBJ1-5, with TRBD1 identical over 7 bases. CDR1 is MNHEY, CDR2 SVGAGI, per germline. The CDR3 sequence is 15 residues long. V shed 5 bases, J shed 9 bases, and the junction held 13 bases outside the gene matches.

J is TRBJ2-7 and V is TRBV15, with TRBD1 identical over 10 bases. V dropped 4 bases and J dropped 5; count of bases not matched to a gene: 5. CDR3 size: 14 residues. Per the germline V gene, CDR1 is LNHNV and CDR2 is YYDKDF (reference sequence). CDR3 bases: TGTGCCACCAGCAAACGGACAGGGGGAAACGAGCAGTACTTC. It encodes CATSKRTGGNEQYF.

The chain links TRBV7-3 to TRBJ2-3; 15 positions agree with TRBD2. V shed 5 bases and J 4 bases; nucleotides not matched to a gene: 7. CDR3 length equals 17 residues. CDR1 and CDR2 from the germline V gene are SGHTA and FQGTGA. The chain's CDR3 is CASSPRTSGRAADTQYF. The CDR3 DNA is TGTGCCAGCAGCCCTCGGACTAGCGGGAGGGCCGCAGATACGCAGTATTTT.

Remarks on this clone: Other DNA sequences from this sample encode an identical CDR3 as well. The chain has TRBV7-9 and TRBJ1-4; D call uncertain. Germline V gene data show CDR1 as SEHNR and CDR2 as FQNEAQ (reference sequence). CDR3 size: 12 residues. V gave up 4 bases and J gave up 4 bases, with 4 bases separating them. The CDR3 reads CASSSLNEKLFF. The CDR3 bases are TGTGCCAGCAGCTCTCTTAATGAAAAACTGTTTTTT.

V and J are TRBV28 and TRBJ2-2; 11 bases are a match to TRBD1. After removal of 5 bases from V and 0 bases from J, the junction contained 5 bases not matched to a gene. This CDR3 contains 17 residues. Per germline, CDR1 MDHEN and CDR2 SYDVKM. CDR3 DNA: TGTGCCAGCAGTCACGGGACAGGGGGAGCGAACACCGGGGAGCTGTTTTTT. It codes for CASSHGTGGANTGELFF.

The CDR3 DNA sequence: TGTGCCAGTAGTACGACATACAGGGGTTCGGCTCAGCCCCAGCATTTT. Its protein is CASSTTYRGSAQPQHF. The chain couples TRBV19 to TRBJ1-5; 7 bases line up with TRBD1. The CDR3 has 16 amino acids. V shed 4 bases and J 6 bases; nucleotides not matched to a gene: 12. CDR1 and CDR2 from the germline V gene are LNHDA and SQIVND (reference sequence).

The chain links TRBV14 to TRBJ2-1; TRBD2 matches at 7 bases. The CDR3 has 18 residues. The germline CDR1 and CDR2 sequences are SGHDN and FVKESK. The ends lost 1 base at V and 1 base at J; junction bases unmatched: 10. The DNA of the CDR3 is TGTGCCAGCAGCCAAGTCCGGGACTACCAGCTTTCCTACAATGAGCAGTTCTTC. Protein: CASSQVRDYQLSYNEQFF.

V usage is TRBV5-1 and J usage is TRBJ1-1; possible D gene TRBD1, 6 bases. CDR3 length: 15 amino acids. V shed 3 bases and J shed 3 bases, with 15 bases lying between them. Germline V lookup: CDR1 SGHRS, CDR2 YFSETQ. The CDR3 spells CASSSLQGAYTEAFF. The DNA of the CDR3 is TGCGCCAGCAGCTCGCTACAGGGTGCGTACACTGAAGCTTTCTTT.

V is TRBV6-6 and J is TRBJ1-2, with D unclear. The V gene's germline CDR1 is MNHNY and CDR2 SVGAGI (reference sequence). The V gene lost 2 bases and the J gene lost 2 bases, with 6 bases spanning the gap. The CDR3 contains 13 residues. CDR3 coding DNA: TGTGCCAGCAGTTACGGAGGGAACTATGGCTACACCTTC. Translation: CASSYGGNYGYTF.

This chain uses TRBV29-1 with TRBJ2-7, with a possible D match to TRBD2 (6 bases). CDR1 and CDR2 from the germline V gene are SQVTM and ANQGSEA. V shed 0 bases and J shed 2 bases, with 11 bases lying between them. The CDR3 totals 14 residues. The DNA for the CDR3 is TGCAGCGTTGAAGAGGAGGGTTTGGCCTACGAGCAGTACTTC. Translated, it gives CSVEEEGLAYEQYF.